This T cell receptor beta chain was recovered during a study of blood T cell repertoires in COVID-19. TCRdb keeps only in-frame clones here, not all; method: immunoSEQ multiplex PCR. The sample has 400,000 or so clones; roughly 87% are singletons. CDR1 is SEHNR and CDR2 is FQNEAQ in the germline V gene (reference sequence). The J segment lost 4 bases and the V segment lost 4 bases, leaving 8 bases of the junction unmatched. This CDR3 has 16 amino acids. The V call is TRBV7-9, the J call TRBJ1-3; 9 bases agree with TRBD1. The sample consisted of PBMCs or T cells enriched from blood (not recorded which). The TCR comes from a man between 18 and 35 years old who had recovered from COVID-19. The CDR3 bases are TGTGCCAGCAGCTCCCGGGACAGGGATCTCGGAAACACCATATATTTT. As protein: CASSSRDRDLGNTIYF.